The 17 T cell receptor beta chains below come from one sample, sequenced in a study of ipilimumab plus nivolumab after autologous stem cell transplantation. Clones were read by immunoSEQ multiplex PCR, and TCRdb kept only the in-frame ones, dropping some. This sample has about 19,000 clones, with 65% to 85% found just once. Sample: PBMCs, taken in a trial of ipilimumab plus nivolumab as post-transplant consolidation. The receptor source for this set is a male donor with diffuse large B-cell lymphoma.

The chain couples TRBV6-6 to TRBJ2-7; unclear D gene. The CDR3 totals 12 residues. V lost 5 bases, J lost 7 bases, and 12 bases lay in between. Germline V lookup: CDR1 MNHNY, CDR2 SVGAGI (reference sequence). CDR3 amino acids: CASSTHGGEQYF. As DNA, the CDR3 is TGTGCCAGCAGTACCCACGGTGGGGAGCAGTACTTC.

The chain recombines TRBV30 with TRBJ2-5; TRBD1 might be the D (5 bases). Germline CDR1 reads GTSNPN; CDR2 reads SVGIG (reference sequence). The CDR3 contains 15 residues. V lost 3 bases, J lost 5 bases, and 19 bases lay in between. CDR3 in DNA: TGTGCCTGGAGCGCGTCTCCACAGGCATGGGAGACCCAGTACTTC. Its protein is CAWSASPQAWETQYF.

The genes are TRBV7-9 and TRBJ1-2, with a weak D call TRBD1 (5 bases). CDR3 size: 11 residues. The germline V and J ends were trimmed by 6 bases and 7 bases, with 9 bases remaining between them. The germline gives CDR1 SEHNR, CDR2 FQNEAQ (reference sequence). CDR3 nucleotides: TGTGCCAGCAGGCAGGGAGGTGGCTACACCTTC. It translates to CASRQGGGYTF.

The V gene is TRBV9, the J gene TRBJ1-1; D is uncertain. CDR3 length equals 14 residues. Germline values: CDR1 SGDLS, CDR2 YYNGEE. V shed 0 bases and J shed 1 base, with 7 bases lying between them. This CDR3 is CASSVGQRNTEAFF. The CDR3 nucleotides are TGTGCCAGCAGCGTAGGGCAGAGGAACACTGAAGCTTTCTTT.

V gene TRBV4-3 combines with J gene TRBJ1-3; unclear D gene. The CDR3 runs 15 residues. CDR1 is LGHNA, CDR2 YSLEER, per germline. The V and J ends lost 5 bases and 4 bases respectively, with 15 bases between them. CDR3 protein: CASSSDWGSGNTIYF. The CDR3 DNA follows: TGCGCCAGCAGCTCAGACTGGGGATCAGGAAACACCATATATTTT.

The rearrangement links TRBV6-1 to TRBJ1-3; D remains unclear. CDR1 is MNHNS, CDR2 SASEGT, per germline. The CDR3 runs to 16 residues. The V end was cut by 1 base, the J end by 0 bases, with 10 bases between. CDR3 region: CASSEGYGSSGNTIYF. The CDR3 bases are TGTGCCAGCAGTGAAGGGTACGGGAGCTCTGGAAACACCATATATTTT.

This chain links TRBV4-1 with TRBJ1-1; a possible D gene is TRBD1 (6 bases). Per the germline V gene, CDR1 is MGHRA and CDR2 is YSYEKL. This CDR3 comprises 14 residues. V was shortened by 1 base and J by 8 bases, with 14 bases between the two germline ends. CDR3: CASSQAQTGTEAFF. The CDR3 DNA reads as TGCGCCAGCAGCCAAGCTCAAACAGGGACAGAAGCTTTCTTT.

V gene TRBV6-1 combines with J gene TRBJ1-1; D is unclear. Trimming pared 2 bases from V and 7 bases from J, leaving 23 bases between. From germline, CDR1 is MNHNS and CDR2 SASEGT. The length of the CDR3 is 17 residues. CDR3 sequence reads: CASSEYPLSTGAGEAFF. CDR3 nucleotide sequence: TGTGCCAGCAGTGAATACCCCCTATCGACGGGCGCGGGTGAAGCTTTCTTT.

The chain carries TRBV28 and TRBJ1-2; 10 bases map to TRBD1. The germline CDR1 and CDR2 sequences are MDHEN and SYDVKM. The length of the CDR3 is 15 residues. Trimming cost V 5 bases and J 6 bases; bases outside gene matches: 9. In DNA form, the CDR3 reads TGTGCCAGCAGTCCAACCCCGGGACAGGGGAATGGCTACACCTTC. It codes for CASSPTPGQGNGYTF.

The rearrangement links TRBV19 to TRBJ1-1; 7 nucleotides line up with TRBD1. Germline V gives CDR1 LNHDA, CDR2 SQIVND (reference sequence). V trimming: 6 bases; J trimming: 3 bases; junction bases outside the gene matches: 10. This CDR3 has 15 amino acids. The CDR3 spells CASSLQGNEYTEAFF. CDR3 coding DNA: TGTGCCAGTAGCTTACAGGGGAATGAGTACACTGAAGCTTTCTTT.

The CDR3 nucleotides read TGTGCCAGCAGTTACTCGAGGACTGAAGCTTTCTTT. It encodes CASSYSRTEAFF. J is TRBJ1-1 and V is TRBV6-6; D is unresolved. V was clipped by 0 bases and J by 5 bases, with 4 bases between them. Germline-derived CDR1 and CDR2 are MNHNY and SVGAGI (reference sequence). This CDR3 is 12 amino acids long.

This rearrangement joins TRBV5-1 to TRBJ2-2; tentatively, D is TRBD1 (7 bases). V was pared by 3 bases and J by 7 bases, with 19 bases between. Germline V lookup: CDR1 SGHRS, CDR2 YFSETQ. This CDR3 is built from 16 residues. The CDR3 here is CASSSEGARVGGELFF. The CDR3 DNA is TGCGCCAGCAGCTCGGAGGGGGCCCGGGTCGGCGGGGAGCTGTTTTTT. Combining the CDR3 with reference TRBV5-1 and TRBJ2-2 gives the whole variable domain KAGVTQTPRYLIKTRGQQVTLSCSPISGHRSVSWYQQTPGQGLQFLFEYFSETQRNKGNFPGRFSGRQFSNSRSEMNVSTLELGDSALYLCASSSEGARVGGELFFGEGSRLTVL.

J is TRBJ2-7 and V is TRBV7-2; D is undetermined. The CDR3 totals 12 residues. The V and J ends lost 2 bases and 0 bases respectively, with 2 bases between them. The germline CDR1 and CDR2 sequences are SGHTA and FQGNSA. DNA of the CDR3: TGTGCCAGCAGCTTAACCTCCTACGAGCAGTACTTC. Translating it yields CASSLTSYEQYF. Supplemented by reference TRBV7-2 and TRBJ2-7, the full variable domain reads GAGVSQSPSNKVTEKGKDVELRCDPISGHTALYWYRQSLGQGLEFLIYFQGNSAPDKSGLPSDRFSAERTGGSVSTLTIQRTQQEDSAVYLCASSLTSYEQYFGPGTRLTVT.

This sequence joins TRBV4-3 and TRBJ2-1; the match to TRBD2 covers 7 bases. The CDR3 has 17 amino acids. Germline V gives CDR1 LGHNA, CDR2 YSLEER. The V segment lost 4 bases and the J segment 7 bases; nucleotides outside the gene matches: 16. The CDR3 region is CASSPGRIGGRLNEQFF. The CDR3 DNA is TGCGCCAGCAGCCCAGGTCGTATCGGGGGGAGGTTAAATGAGCAGTTCTTC.

The gene calls are TRBV5-4 and TRBJ1-1; D is unresolved. The CDR3 runs 15 residues. Germline CDR1 reads SGHNT; CDR2 reads YYREEE (reference sequence). V lost 4 bases, J lost 5 bases, and 18 bases lay in between. The CDR3 spells CASSPHAGSGTEAFF. CDR3 bases: TGTGCCAGCAGCCCCCATGCCGGGTCGGGAACTGAAGCTTTCTTT.

As concerns this clone: The junction departs from the called germline gene at one end, perhaps through a read error. V gene TRBV5-4 combines with J gene TRBJ2-3, with 11 bases matching TRBD1. This CDR3 comprises 15 residues. CDR1 is SGHNT, CDR2 YYREEE, per germline (reference sequence). Here the CDR3 reads CASSQDRGHADTQYF. As DNA, the CDR3 is TGCGCCAGCAGCCAGGACAGGGGGCATGCAGATACGCAGTATTTT.

The rearrangement links TRBV29-1 to TRBJ2-1, with D possibly matching TRBD1 (5 bases). The CDR3 loop spans 15 amino acids. The germline gives CDR1 SQVTM, CDR2 ANQGSEA. V was shortened by 3 bases and J by 9 bases, with 21 bases between the two germline ends. Here the CDR3 DNA reads TGCAGCGTTGACTATGGCAGGGCTCCTGAACGTGAGCAGTTCTTC. It encodes CSVDYGRAPEREQFF.